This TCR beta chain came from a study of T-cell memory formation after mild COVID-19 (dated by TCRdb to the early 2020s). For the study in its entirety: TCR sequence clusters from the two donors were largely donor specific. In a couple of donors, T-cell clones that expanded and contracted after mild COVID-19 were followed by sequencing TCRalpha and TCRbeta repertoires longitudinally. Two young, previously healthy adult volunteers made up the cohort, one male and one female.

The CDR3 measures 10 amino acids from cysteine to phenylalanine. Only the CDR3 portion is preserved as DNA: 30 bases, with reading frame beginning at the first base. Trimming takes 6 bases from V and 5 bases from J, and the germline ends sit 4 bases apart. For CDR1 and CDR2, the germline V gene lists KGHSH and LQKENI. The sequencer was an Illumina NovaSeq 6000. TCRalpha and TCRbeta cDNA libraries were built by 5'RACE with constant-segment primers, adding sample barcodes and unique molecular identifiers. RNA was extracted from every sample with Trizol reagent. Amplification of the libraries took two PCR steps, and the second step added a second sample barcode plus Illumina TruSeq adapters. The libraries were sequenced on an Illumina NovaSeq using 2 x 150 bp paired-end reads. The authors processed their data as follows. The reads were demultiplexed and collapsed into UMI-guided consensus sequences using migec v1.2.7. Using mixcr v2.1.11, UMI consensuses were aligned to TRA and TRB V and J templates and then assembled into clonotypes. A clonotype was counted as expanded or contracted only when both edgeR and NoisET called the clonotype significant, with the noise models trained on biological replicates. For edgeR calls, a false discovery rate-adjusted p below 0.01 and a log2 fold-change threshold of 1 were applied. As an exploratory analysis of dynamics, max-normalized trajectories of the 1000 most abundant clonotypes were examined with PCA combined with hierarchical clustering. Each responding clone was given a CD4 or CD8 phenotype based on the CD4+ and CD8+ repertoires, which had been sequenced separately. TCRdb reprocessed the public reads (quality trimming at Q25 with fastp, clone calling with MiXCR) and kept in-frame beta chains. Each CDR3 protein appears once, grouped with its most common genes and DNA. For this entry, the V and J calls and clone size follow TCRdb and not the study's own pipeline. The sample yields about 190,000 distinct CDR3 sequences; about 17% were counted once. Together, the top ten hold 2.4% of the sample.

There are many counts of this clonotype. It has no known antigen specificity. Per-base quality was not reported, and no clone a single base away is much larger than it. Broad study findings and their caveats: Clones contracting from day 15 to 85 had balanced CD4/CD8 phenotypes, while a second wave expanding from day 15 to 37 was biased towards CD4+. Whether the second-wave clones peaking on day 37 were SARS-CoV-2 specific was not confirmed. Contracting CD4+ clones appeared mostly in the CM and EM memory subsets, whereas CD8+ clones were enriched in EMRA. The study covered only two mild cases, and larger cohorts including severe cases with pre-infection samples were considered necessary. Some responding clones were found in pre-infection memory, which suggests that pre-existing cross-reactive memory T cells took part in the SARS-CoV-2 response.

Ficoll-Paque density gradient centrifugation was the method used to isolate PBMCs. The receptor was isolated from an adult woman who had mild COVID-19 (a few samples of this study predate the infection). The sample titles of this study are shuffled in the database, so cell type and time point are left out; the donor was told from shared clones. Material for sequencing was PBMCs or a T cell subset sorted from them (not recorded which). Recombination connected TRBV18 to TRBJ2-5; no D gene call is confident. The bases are TGTGCCAGCTCCGCCGAGACCCAGTACTTC. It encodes CASSAETQYF.